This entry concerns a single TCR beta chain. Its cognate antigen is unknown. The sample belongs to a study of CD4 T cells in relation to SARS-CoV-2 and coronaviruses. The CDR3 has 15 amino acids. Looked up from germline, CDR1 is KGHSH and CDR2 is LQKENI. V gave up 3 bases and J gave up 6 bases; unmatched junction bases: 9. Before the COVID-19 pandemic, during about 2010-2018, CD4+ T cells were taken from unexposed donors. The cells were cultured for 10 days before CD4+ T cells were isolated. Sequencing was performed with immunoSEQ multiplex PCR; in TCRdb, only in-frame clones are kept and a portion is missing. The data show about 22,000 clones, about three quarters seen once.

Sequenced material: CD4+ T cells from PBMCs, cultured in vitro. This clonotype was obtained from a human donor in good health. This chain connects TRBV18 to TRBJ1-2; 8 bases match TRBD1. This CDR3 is CASSPGQGRENGYTF. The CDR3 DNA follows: TGTGCCAGCTCACCCGGACAGGGAAGGGAAAATGGCTACACCTTC.